This TCR beta chain was profiled in a study of blood T cell repertoires in COVID-19. Overall study context: Recovery meant two consecutive negative NP/OP PCR tests, professional clearance, or resolved symptoms.

V was pared by 2 bases and J by 6 bases, with 10 bases between. Looked up from germline, CDR1 is SQVTM and CDR2 is ANQGSEA. This CDR3 is 13 amino acids long. This study enrolled people aged about 18 to 100 from roughly 22 US geographic areas. How the authors handled the data: Amplification with reference gene primers provided the estimates of nucleated cell counts. Sequenced by immunoSEQ multiplex PCR; TCRdb stores in-frame clones only, minus some. Clone size and the V and J calls come from that table; the DNA yielded D and trimming. In the table there are about 400,000 clones, around 87% of which are singletons.

This clonotype originated in a middle-aged man in a cohort exposed to, infected with or recovered from COVID-19 (not recorded which). The genes are TRBV29-1 and TRBJ2-2, with D possibly being TRBD1 (5 bases). The specimen was PBMCs or T cells enriched from blood (not recorded which). As DNA, the CDR3 is TGCAGCGTTGAAAAACAGGCGGCCGGGGAGCTGTTTTTT. Amino acid sequence: CSVEKQAAGELFF.